The clone carrying this TCR beta chain has only a few counts. Antigen: not known. The sample comes from a study of blood T cells in healthy people across ages. Researchers collected ten milliliters of peripheral blood from every single donor. Combining a sample-barcoded 5' primer with a J-beta primer mix, a second PCR ran for about 6 to 11 cycles. Any given sample supplied a minimum of 2.5 million CDR3-containing paired-end reads. TCRdb recomputed calls from the 5' RACE reads with MiXCR, one row per CDR3 protein. The sample holds fewer than 2 million distinct CDR3 sequences, approximately 40% seen once. Study findings and constraints: The study found more naive CD4+ cells and higher diversity in long-lived than aged donors. Lack of knowledge of donor CMV status possibly confounded expanded clonotype changes.

The CDR3 contains 16 residues. Trimming pared 7 bases from V and 0 bases from J, leaving 16 bases between. Sequenced: blood. The V call is TRBV12-3 or TRBV12-4, the J call TRBJ2-1, with D perhaps matching TRBD1 or TRBD2 (6 bases each). This sequence originates from a human donor in good health. The CDR3 DNA sequence: TGTGCCAGCACCCCAACAGGGAGGAGCTCCTACAATGAGCAGTTCTTC. Translating it yields CASTPTGRSSYNEQFF.